The clone carrying this TCR beta chain was counted at least ten times. The record originates from a study of T cells in Graves' hyperthyroidism and ophthalmopathy. The length of the CDR3 is 15 residues. In germline, CDR1 is SGHAT, CDR2 FQNNGV. After removal of 0 bases from V and 6 bases from J, the junction contained 7 bases not matched to a gene. What was amplified from RNA transcripts were TCR beta CDR3 regions. First-round RT-PCR with HTBI primers amplified the TCR CDR3 region. Using its own MiXCR run on the multiplex PCR reads, TCRdb lists one record per CDR3 protein. The sample records approximately 600,000 distinct CDR3 sequences, 20% to 25% being singletons.

This chain joins TRBV11-2 and TRBJ1-2; 7 bases are a match to TRBD1. The receptor comes from a man aged 25-40 years with Graves' ophthalmopathy. The sequencing sample was made of blood. CDR3 residues: CASSLERGRFDGYTF. The CDR3 bases are TGTGCCAGCAGCTTAGAAAGGGGGCGCTTCGATGGCTACACCTTC.